These 7 T cell receptor beta chains originate from one sample sequenced in a study of CD8+CD57+ T cells in acquired aplastic anemia (dated by TCRdb to the late 2010s). TCRdb lists the instrument as Illumina HiSeq 2000. Genomic DNA served as template for TCR beta VDJ combination and CDR3 sequence profiling. TCRdb reprocessed the public reads (quality trimming at Q25 with fastp, clone calling with MiXCR) and kept in-frame beta chains. Each entry merges the rows of one CDR3 protein and shows their most common DNA and genes. Here the sample has some 190,000 distinct CDR3 sequences; approximately 49% occur a single time. The ten largest clones take up about a sixth of the sample. The material sequenced was sorted CD4+, CD8+, or CD8+CD57+ T cells (not recorded which) from PBMCs. All receptors come from a human donor in good health, serving as a control.

The chain links TRBV20-1 to TRBJ2-7, with 7 bases identical to TRBD2. With 6 bases clipped from V and 6 bases from J, the junction kept 8 bases outside the gene matches. Germline CDR1 is DFQATT and CDR2 is SNEGSKA (reference sequence). The CDR3 totals 12 residues. CDR3 sequence: CSAPWGGGEQYF. In DNA form, the CDR3 reads TGCAGTGCCCCCTGGGGGGGAGGCGAGCAGTACTTC.

This clonotype was seen repeatedly, ten times or more. The V call is TRBV25-1, the J call TRBJ1-2; no firm D call. The CDR3 covers 15 residues. Germline V CDR1 and CDR2: MGHDK, SYGVNS. V lost 1 base and J lost 4, with 13 bases in between. The CDR3, as DNA: TGTGCCAGCAGTGAATTTAACAAAGACATCTATGGCTACACCTTC. It is translated as CASSEFNKDIYGYTF.

The rearrangement uses TRBV2 and TRBJ2-2, with TRBD2 matching 13 bases. In germline, CDR1 is SNHLY, CDR2 FYNNEI. Losses at the gene ends were 5 bases for V and 5 bases for J; bases not matched to a gene: 5. The CDR3 is 16 residues long. For the CDR3, the DNA is TGTGCCAGCAGTTCCCCACTAGCGGGGGGGACCGGGGAGCTGTTTTTT. Protein product: CASSSPLAGGTGELFF.

As to this clonotype: The germline gene is not matched at one end of the junction; a read error may be the cause. The chain carries TRBV15 and TRBJ2-5, with 7 positions matching TRBD2. In germline, CDR1 is LNHNV, CDR2 YYDKDF (reference sequence). The CDR3 covers 18 residues. CDR3 nucleotide sequence: TGTGCCACCAGCAGAGGGTCGGCGGGGGTCGTGTACCAAGAGACCCAATACTTC. It translates to CATSRGSAGVVYQETQYF. The whole variable domain, filled in from reference TRBV15 and TRBJ2-5, reads DAMVIQNPRYQVTQFGKPVTLSCSQTLNHNVMYWYQQKSSQAPKLLFHYYDKDFNNEADTPDNFQSRRPNTSFCFLDIRSPGLGDTAMYLCATSRGSAGVVYQETQYFGPGTRLLVL.

The CDR3 DNA follows: TGTGCCAGCAGCTTAGAAAGACAGGGGGCAAACAATGAGCAGTATTTT. Amino acids: CASSLERQGANNEQYF. The chain has TRBV7-9 and TRBJ2-3, with TRBD1 matching 10 bases. V shed 1 base and J 11 bases; nucleotides not matched to a gene: 12. The V gene's germline CDR1 is SEHNR and CDR2 FQNEAQ (reference sequence). CDR3 size: 16 residues. Filled out from reference TRBV7-9 and TRBJ2-3, the complete variable domain reads DTGVSQNPRHKITKRGQNVTFRCDPISEHNRLYWYRQTLGQGPEFLTYFQNEAQLEKSRLLSDRFSAERPKGSFSTLEIQRTEQGDSAMYLCASSLERQGANNEQYFGPGTRLTVL.

The chain uses TRBV2 and TRBJ1-2; 9 positions agree with TRBD1. Unmatched junction bases numbered 4, after V lost 8 bases and J lost 3 bases. The length of the CDR3 is 13 residues. Germline values: CDR1 SNHLY, CDR2 FYNNEI. This chain's CDR3 is CASGDRADYGYTF. In DNA form, the CDR3 reads TGTGCCAGCGGGGACAGGGCGGACTATGGCTACACCTTC.

Worth noting for this clonotype: At one of its ends the junction is not consistent with the germline gene, which may arise from a read error. The rearrangement links TRBV11-1 to TRBJ1-2; possibly TRBD1 for D (6 bases). Germline CDR1 reads SGHAT; CDR2 reads FQDESV (reference sequence). The CDR3 loop spans 18 amino acids. The CDR3 loop is CDSSFPGSRAGGNYGYTF. CDR3 bases: TGTGACAGCAGCTTCCCTGGTTCAAGGGCGGGGGGCAACTATGGCTACACCTTC.